This TCR beta chain was found in a study of CD8 T cells in ankylosing spondylitis. General study points: Earlier reports found some motif variants in synovial fluid and blood in reactive arthritis. There was reportedly significant enrichment of clones that were disease-linked in matched ankylosing spondylitis synovial fluid. What appeared characteristic of ankylosing spondylitis blood was a TCR beta motif of fewer than ten highly homologous variants.

At least ten counts were recorded for this clonotype. Antigen: not known. A single record per CDR3 protein comes from TCRdb applying MiXCR to the 5' RACE reads. The sample holds more than 25,000 distinct CDR3 sequences, about 5.2% seen once. The specimen was blood, either unsorted or a sorted T cell fraction (not recorded which). This sequence originates from a female donor with ankylosing spondylitis or in good health (not recorded which).

The CDR3, as DNA: TGTGCCAGCAGCGTAGGGGCAGAAGGAAGGAAGGAGGGAGCTTTCTTT. It specifies CASSVGAEGRKEGAFF. The chain has TRBV9 and TRBJ1-1; D remains ambiguous. The V gene's germline CDR1 is SGDLS and CDR2 YYNGEE. The CDR3 extends over 16 amino acids. V was cut by 0 bases and J by 10 bases, with 22 bases left in between. Complete variable domain (other parts from reference TRBV9 and TRBJ1-1): DSGVTQTPKHLITATGQRVTLRCSPRSGDLSVYWYQQSLDQGLQFLIQYYNGEERAKGNILERFSAQQFPDLHSELNLSSLELGDSALYFCASSVGAEGRKEGAFFGQGTRLTVV.